One and the same sample provided the 5 T cell receptor beta chains below, sequenced in a study of T cells in Graves' hyperthyroidism and ophthalmopathy (dated by TCRdb to about 2019). The library was generated by multiplex PCR. TCRdb shows the sequencer as Illumina HiSeq 2000. The TCR beta CDR3 regions were amplified from RNA transcripts. For the first round of RT-PCR on the TCR CDR3, the HTBI primer set was used together with the Qiagen OneStep RT-PCR kit. The public reads were reanalyzed by TCRdb: fastp trimming at Q25, MiXCR alignment, in-frame beta chains only. Every entry covers one CDR3 protein and lists the most common genes and DNA from its rows. The table for this sample lists around 500,000 distinct CDR3 sequences; about 15% of them were counted only once. The ten top clones hold around 13% of the sample. Sequencing was performed on blood. Every receptor here comes from a woman aged 40 to 55 with Graves' hyperthyroidism.

This clonotype was counted only a few times. CDR3 loop: CASSLASGQQETQYF. In DNA form, the CDR3 reads TGCGCCAGCAGCTTGGCCTCGGGACAGCAAGAGACCCAGTACTTC. The chain carries TRBV5-1 and TRBJ2-5; 7 bases line up with TRBD1. Germline V gives CDR1 SGHRS, CDR2 YFSETQ. The CDR3 has 15 amino acids. V gave up 0 bases and J gave up 2 bases; unmatched junction bases: 4. The full variable domain, in which reference TRBV5-1 and TRBJ2-5 provide the parts outside the CDR3, is KAGVTQTPRYLIKTRGQQVTLSCSPISGHRSVSWYQQTPGQGLQFLFEYFSETQRNKGNFPGRFSGRQFSNSRSEMNVSTLELGDSALYLCASSLASGQQETQYFGPGTRLLVL.

This chain links TRBV19 with TRBJ1-2, with 7 bases fitting TRBD1. Germline CDR1 LNHDA, CDR2 SQIVND (reference sequence). J was trimmed by 7 bases and V by 9 bases; bases with no gene match: 20. The CDR3 is made up of 16 amino acids. CDR3 sequence (DNA): TGTGCCAGCCGTCGCCCAGGAGAGGGGGCGCAAGGTGGCTACACCTTC. This encodes CASRRPGEGAQGGYTF.

Turning to this clonotype: The junction differs from germline at one of its ends, possibly a read error. The V and J genes are TRBV28 and TRBJ1-1, with D uncertain. Germline V lookup: CDR1 MDHEN, CDR2 SYDVKM. The CDR3 totals 14 residues. The CDR3 bases are TGTGTCAGCAGTTTGTCCGGGGAGTCCACTGAAGCTTTCTTT. Its translation is CVSSLSGESTEAFF. Based on the CDR3 plus reference TRBV28 and TRBJ1-1, the full variable domain is DVKVTQSSRYLVKRTGEKVFLECVQDMDHENMFWYRQDPGLGLRLIYFSYDVKMKEKGDIPEGYSVSREKKERFSLILESASTNQTSMYLCVSSLSGESTEAFFGQGTRLTVV.

This clonotype came up many times. V usage is TRBV29-1 and J usage is TRBJ2-3, with D tentatively TRBD1 or TRBD2 (5 bases each). CDR1 is SQVTM and CDR2 is ANQGSEA in the germline V gene. Trimming left V 6 bases short and J 0 bases short, with 13 bases between. The CDR3 is made up of 14 amino acids. The CDR3 sequence is CSVASWGSTDTQYF. The DNA for the CDR3 is TGCAGCGTCGCCAGCTGGGGGAGCACAGATACGCAGTATTTT.

The rearrangement uses TRBV20-1 and TRBJ2-2; TRBD2 might be the D (6 bases). The CDR3 spans 13 residues. Trimming took off 4 bases at V and 3 bases at J, with 9 bases between the two ends. CDR1 and CDR2 from the germline V gene are DFQATT and SNEGSKA (reference sequence). CDR3: CSAISGHTGELFF. The DNA for the CDR3 is TGCAGTGCTATTAGCGGACACACCGGGGAGCTGTTTTTT.